One sample yielded the 21 T cell receptor beta chains listed below, sequenced in a study of T cell repertoires in cytomegalovirus infection. TCRdb re-called the reads with MiXCR, one entry per CDR3 protein. The sample has approximately 83,000 distinct CDR3 sequences; roughly 25% are singletons. Which antigens these TCRs recognize remains unknown. The sample here was CD8+ T cells from cultured PBMCs, taken from culture after CMV antigen stimulation. All receptors derive from a human donor in good health (CMV status not recorded). Some clones in this sample may be carry-over from other donors' samples.

The chain carries TRBV7-9 and TRBJ1-1; 7 bases align to TRBD1. The CDR3 consists of 13 residues. Trimming took 5 bases from V and 4 from J; bases not matched to a gene: 4. The V gene's germline CDR1 is SEHNR and CDR2 FQNEAQ (reference sequence). CDR3 in amino acids: CASSLPGGTEAFF. DNA for the CDR3: TGTGCCAGCAGCCTGCCAGGGGGCACTGAAGCTTTCTTT.

V gene TRBV29-1 combines with J gene TRBJ2-5, with D tentatively TRBD2 (7 bases). Germline CDR1 reads SQVTM; CDR2 reads ANQGSEA. The CDR3 runs to 13 residues. V lost 6 bases and J 4 bases, leaving 15 bases between the germline ends. CDR3 sequence (DNA): TGCAGCGTGAACCAGGGGAGGGGAGAGACCCAGTACTTC. Encoded protein: CSVNQGRGETQYF.

This chain connects TRBV24-1 to TRBJ1-1; D might be TRBD1 (5 bases). The CDR3 runs to 16 residues. The ends were cut back, 3 bases at V and 0 bases at J, with 13 bases in the middle. Per the germline V gene, CDR1 is KGHDR and CDR2 is SFDVKD. The CDR3 sequence is CATSDQGHILNTEAFF. CDR3 coding DNA: TGTGCCACCAGTGATCAAGGACATATCCTGAACACTGAAGCTTTCTTT.

V and J are TRBV15 and TRBJ2-3; TRBD1 might be the D (6 bases). The CDR3 has 13 amino acids. Germline V CDR1 and CDR2: LNHNV, YYDKDF (reference sequence). Between the trimmed V and J ends, which lost 6 bases and 2 bases, there was a span of 9 bases. The CDR3 loop reads CATRDRDTDTQYF. CDR3 nucleotides: TGTGCCACCAGGGACAGAGACACAGATACGCAGTATTTT.

The chain employs TRBV2 and TRBJ2-2, with 11 bases fitting TRBD2. The CDR3 runs 14 residues. Per the germline V gene, CDR1 is SNHLY and CDR2 is FYNNEI. The trim removed 10 bases at V and 2 bases at J, leaving 3 bases unmatched. The CDR3 DNA follows: TGTGCCACACTAGCGGGGGCAAACACCGGGGAGCTGTTTTTT. Its protein is CATLAGANTGELFF.

The chain is built from TRBV9 and TRBJ2-3; 8 bases line up with TRBD1. The germline V gene encodes CDR1 SGDLS and CDR2 YYNGEE. V was clipped by 5 bases and J by 6 bases; unmatched bases: 8. This CDR3 is built from 14 residues. CDR3 amino acids: CASSLEGDRDTQYF. In nucleotides, the CDR3 is TGTGCCAGCAGTCTAGAGGGGGACAGGGATACGCAGTATTTT.

This clonotype was seen a handful of times. The V call is TRBV23-1, the J call TRBJ1-5; the match to TRBD1 covers 8 bases. TRBV23-1 is treated as an ORF (open reading frame) with a function not yet certain. This CDR3 region has 17 residues. Trimming took 0 bases from V and 2 from J; bases not matched to a gene: 6. DNA of the CDR3: TGCGCCAGCAGTCAATCCGTGGACAGGGTTGGCAATCAGCCCCAGCATTTT. Its protein product is CASSQSVDRVGNQPQHF.

This clonotype has more than one count but fewer than ten. This chain joins TRBV6-5 and TRBJ1-1; unclear D gene. Germline CDR1 reads MNHEY; CDR2 reads SVGAGI. The length of the CDR3 is 13 residues. The V end was cut by 7 bases, the J end by 0 bases, with 9 bases between. CDR3 nucleotides: TGTGCCAGCAAAGGGAGCATGAACACTGAAGCTTTCTTT. Amino acid sequence: CASKGSMNTEAFF.

This clonotype has at least ten counts. This rearrangement joins TRBV15 to TRBJ1-1, with 8 positions matching TRBD1. CDR1 LNHNV and CDR2 YYDKDF come from the germline V gene (reference sequence). V was pared by 0 bases and J by 4 bases, with 4 bases of the junction left unmatched. The CDR3 spans 15 residues. CDR3 residues: CATSRDLDRGTEAFF. The CDR3 DNA reads TGTGCCACCAGCAGAGATCTCGACAGGGGCACTGAAGCTTTCTTT.

This clonotype came up many times. The chain recombines TRBV9 with TRBJ2-3; 9 bases are shared with TRBD2. Looked up from germline, CDR1 is SGDLS and CDR2 is YYNGEE. The CDR3 sequence is 17 residues long. Losses at the gene ends were 4 bases for V and 0 bases for J; bases not matched to a gene: 9. CDR3 coding DNA: TGTGCCAGCAGCTATAGCGGGGGCCGTTCCAGCACAGATACGCAGTATTTT. Amino acids: CASSYSGGRSSTDTQYF. The entire variable domain, with the rest obtained from reference TRBV9 and TRBJ2-3, is as follows: DSGVTQTPKHLITATGQRVTLRCSPRSGDLSVYWYQQSLDQGLQFLIQYYNGEERAKGNILERFSAQQFPDLHSELNLSSLELGDSALYFCASSYSGGRSSTDTQYFGPGTRLTVL.

The chain combines TRBV9 with TRBJ2-1, with no clear D. Per the germline V gene, CDR1 is SGDLS and CDR2 is YYNGEE. The length of the CDR3 is 11 residues. The V end lost 0 bases, the J end lost 10 bases, and 5 bases lay between the germline ends. CDR3 residues: CASSVGQEQFF. The CDR3 nucleotides are TGTGCCAGCAGCGTAGGCCAGGAGCAGTTCTTC.

This clonotype has more than one count but fewer than ten. The chain uses TRBV2 and TRBJ1-5; 7 bases map to TRBD1. The length of the CDR3 is 13 residues. Unmatched junction bases numbered 3, after V lost 4 bases and J lost 6 bases. The germline V gene encodes CDR1 SNHLY and CDR2 FYNNEI. CDR3 protein: CASSGTGAQPQHF. CDR3 nucleotides: TGTGCCAGCAGTGGGACAGGCGCTCAGCCCCAGCATTTT.

A remark on this clonotype: A much larger clone is a single base away; this may be a read error. The genes are TRBV7-9 and TRBJ1-4; 7 bases are a match to TRBD1. Germline V gene lookup returns CDR1 SEHNR and CDR2 FQNEAQ (reference sequence). J was trimmed by 5 bases and V by 4 bases; bases with no gene match: 4. The CDR3 contains 14 residues. The CDR3 is CASSYEDRNEKLFF. CDR3 DNA: TGTGCCAGCAGCTACGAGGACAGGAATGAAAAACTGTTTTTT.

This rearrangement joins TRBV7-9 to TRBJ1-4; D perhaps matches TRBD1 (6 bases). CDR3 length equals 13 residues. CDR1 SEHNR and CDR2 FQNEAQ come from the germline V gene (reference sequence). V was cut by 8 bases and J by 6 bases, with 13 bases left in between. CDR3 protein: CASRRGVDEKLFF. The CDR3 nucleotides are TGTGCCAGCCGCAGGGGTGTAGATGAAAAACTGTTTTTT.

This clonotype turned up a few times. This sequence joins TRBV2 and TRBJ1-5; D is possibly TRBD1 (5 bases). CDR3 length equals 15 residues. Trimming left V 2 bases short and J 1 base short, with 9 bases between. The germline CDR1 and CDR2 sequences are SNHLY and FYNNEI. CDR3 in amino acids: CASSERGRSNQPQHF. In nucleotides, the CDR3 is TGTGCCAGCAGTGAAAGGGGTAGGAGCAATCAGCCCCAGCATTTT.

This chain links TRBV7-9 with TRBJ2-5; 7 positions match TRBD1. Looked up from germline, CDR1 is SEHNR and CDR2 is FQNEAQ (reference sequence). Unmatched junction bases numbered 5, after V lost 5 bases and J lost 2 bases. The length of the CDR3 is 14 residues. This CDR3 reads CASSGRDSQETQYF. The CDR3 bases are TGTGCCAGCAGCGGAAGGGACAGTCAAGAGACCCAGTACTTC.

The chain joins TRBV19 to TRBJ1-2; TRBD1 is a possible D gene (6 bases). Germline V gene sequence: CDR1 LNHDA, CDR2 SQIVND (reference sequence). The CDR3 extends over 13 amino acids. Trimming shortened V by 4 bases and J by 3 bases, and 9 bases separated the two germline ends. CDR3 sequence: CASSSTGYYGYTF. CDR3 coding DNA: TGTGCCAGTAGTAGTACAGGGTACTATGGCTACACCTTC.

This clonotype was observed many times. This sequence joins TRBV12-3 or TRBV12-4 and TRBJ2-7; D is unclear. CDR3 length: 14 amino acids. Trimming removed 1 base at V and 3 bases at J, with 10 bases between. In DNA, the CDR3 is TGTGCCAGCAGTTTAGGCAGCTCTTACTACGAGCAGTACTTC. Residues: CASSLGSSYYEQYF.

This clonotype was found many times. The chain combines TRBV28 with TRBJ1-5; D might be TRBD1 (6 bases). From germline, CDR1 is MDHEN and CDR2 SYDVKM. This CDR3 has 17 amino acids. V gave up 2 bases and J gave up 0 bases, with 14 bases separating them. CDR3 residues: CASSLDRDTYSNQPQHF. As DNA, the CDR3 is TGTGCCAGCAGTTTAGATCGGGACACCTATAGCAATCAGCCCCAGCATTTT.

The sample holds a few counts of this clonotype. This sequence joins TRBV19 and TRBJ1-2, with TRBD1 as a possible D gene (5 bases). The germline V gene encodes CDR1 LNHDA and CDR2 SQIVND (reference sequence). The CDR3 runs 14 residues. The V end lost 2 bases, the J end lost 4 bases, and 11 bases lay between the germline ends. The CDR3: CASSIRDGGYGYTF. For the CDR3, the DNA is TGTGCCAGTAGTATAAGGGATGGGGGCTATGGCTACACCTTC.

Only a few counts were recorded for this clonotype. This sequence joins TRBV30 and TRBJ2-3, with 9 bases identical to TRBD1. This CDR3 is built from 16 residues. Per the germline V gene, CDR1 is GTSNPN and CDR2 is SVGIG (reference sequence). J was trimmed by 4 bases and V by 3 bases; bases with no gene match: 11. This CDR3 is CAWSALRTGVPDTQYF. The DNA of the CDR3 is TGTGCCTGGAGCGCTCTGAGGACAGGGGTCCCAGATACGCAGTATTTT.